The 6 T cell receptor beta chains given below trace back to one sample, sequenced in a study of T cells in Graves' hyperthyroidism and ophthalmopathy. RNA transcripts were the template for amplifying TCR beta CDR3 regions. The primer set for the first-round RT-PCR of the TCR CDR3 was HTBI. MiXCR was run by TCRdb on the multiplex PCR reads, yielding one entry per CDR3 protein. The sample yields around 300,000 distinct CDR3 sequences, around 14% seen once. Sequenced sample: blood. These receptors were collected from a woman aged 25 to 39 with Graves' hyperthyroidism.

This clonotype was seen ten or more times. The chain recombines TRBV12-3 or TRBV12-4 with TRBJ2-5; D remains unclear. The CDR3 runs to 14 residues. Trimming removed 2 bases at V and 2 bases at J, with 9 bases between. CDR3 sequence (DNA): TGTGCCAGCAGTTTACTGGTCAGACAAGAGACCCAGTACTTC. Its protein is CASSLLVRQETQYF.

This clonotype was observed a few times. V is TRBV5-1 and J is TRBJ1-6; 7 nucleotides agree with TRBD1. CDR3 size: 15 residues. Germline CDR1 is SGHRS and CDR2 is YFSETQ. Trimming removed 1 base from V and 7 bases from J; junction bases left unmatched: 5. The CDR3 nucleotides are TGCGCCAGCAGCTTGACCCAGGGGGGAAATTCACCCCTCCACTTT. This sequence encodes CASSLTQGGNSPLHF.

CDR3 sequence: CASSSQGNAYEQYF. The CDR3 region has the DNA TGTGCCAGCAGCTCTCAGGGGAATGCCTACGAGCAGTACTTC. The V call is TRBV11-2, the J call TRBJ2-7, with a possible D match to TRBD1 (6 bases). Between the trimmed V and J ends, which lost 4 bases and 2 bases, there was a span of 12 bases. Germline CDR1 and CDR2: SGHAT and FQNNGV. The CDR3 extends over 14 amino acids.

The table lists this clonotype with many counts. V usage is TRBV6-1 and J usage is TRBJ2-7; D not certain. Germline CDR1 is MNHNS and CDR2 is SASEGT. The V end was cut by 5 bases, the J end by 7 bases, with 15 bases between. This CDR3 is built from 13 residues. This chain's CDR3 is CASSLAASREQYF. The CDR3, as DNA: TGTGCCAGCAGTTTGGCGGCGTCAAGGGAGCAGTACTTC.

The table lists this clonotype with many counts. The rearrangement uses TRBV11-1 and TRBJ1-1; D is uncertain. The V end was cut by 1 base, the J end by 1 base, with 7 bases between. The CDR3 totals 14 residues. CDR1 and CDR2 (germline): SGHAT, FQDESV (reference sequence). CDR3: CASSLEQKNTEAFF. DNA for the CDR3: TGTGCCAGCAGCTTAGAACAGAAGAACACTGAAGCTTTCTTT.

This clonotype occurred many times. The CDR3 loop reads CASSDRSPGANVLTF. In nucleotides, the CDR3 is TGCGCCAGCTCAGACAGGAGTCCCGGGGCCAACGTCCTGACTTTC. The chain has TRBV5-1 and TRBJ2-6, with a possible D match to TRBD1 (6 bases). The CDR3 extends over 15 amino acids. V lost 7 bases and J 4 bases, leaving 15 bases between the germline ends. Germline CDR1 SGHRS, CDR2 YFSETQ. Supplemented by reference TRBV5-1 and TRBJ2-6, the full variable domain reads KAGVTQTPRYLIKTRGQQVTLSCSPISGHRSVSWYQQTPGQGLQFLFEYFSETQRNKGNFPGRFSGRQFSNSRSEMNVSTLELGDSALYLCASSDRSPGANVLTFGAGSRLTVL.